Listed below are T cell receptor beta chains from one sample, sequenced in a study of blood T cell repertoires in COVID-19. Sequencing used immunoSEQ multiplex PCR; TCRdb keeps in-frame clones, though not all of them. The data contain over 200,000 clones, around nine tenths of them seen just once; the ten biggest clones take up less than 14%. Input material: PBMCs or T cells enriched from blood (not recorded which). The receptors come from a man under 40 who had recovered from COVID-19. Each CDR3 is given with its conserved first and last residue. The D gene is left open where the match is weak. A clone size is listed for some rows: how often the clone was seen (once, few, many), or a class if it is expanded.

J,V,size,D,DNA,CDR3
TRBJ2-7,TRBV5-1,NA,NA,TGCGCCAGCAGCTCAACACCCGGGTCCTACGAGCAGTACTTC,CASSSTPGSYEQYF
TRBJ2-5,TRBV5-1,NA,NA,TGCGCCAGCAGCGACATGGAGACCCAGTACTTC,CASSDMETQYF
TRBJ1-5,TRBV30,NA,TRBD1,TGTGCCTGGAGTCGACAGGGGGCTGGGGTGAGCAATCAGCCCCAGCATTTT,CAWSRQGAGVSNQPQHF
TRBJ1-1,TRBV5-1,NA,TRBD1,TGCGCCAGCAGCTTGGTTCTAACAGGGGGCTTTATTACTGAAGCTTTCTTT,CASSLVLTGGFITEAFF
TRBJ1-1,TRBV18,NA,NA,TGTGCCAGCTCACTTACAGAAGGTAACACTGAAGCTTTCTTT,CASSLTEGNTEAFF
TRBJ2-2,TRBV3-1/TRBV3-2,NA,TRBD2,TGTGCCAGCAGCTACGGGACTAGCGGGAGTGCAACGAACACCGGGGAGCTGTTTTTT,CASSYGTSGSATNTGELFF
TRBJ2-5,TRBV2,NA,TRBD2,TGTGCCAGCGCCCGTAGCGGGAGGGTCGGGACCCAGTACTTC,CASARSGRVGTQYF
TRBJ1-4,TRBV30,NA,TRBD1,TGTGCCTGGAGTCCCACCGACAGGGGTTGGGGTGAAAAACTGTTTTTT,CAWSPTDRGWGEKLFF
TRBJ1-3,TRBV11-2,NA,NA,TGTGCCAGCAGCTTACCTAAGACGGGGTTTAGCGTAAACACCATATATTTT,CASSLPKTGFSVNTIYF
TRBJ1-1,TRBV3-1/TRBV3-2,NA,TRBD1,TGTGCCAGCAGCCAACGCACCGACAGGGTTCGGGAAGCTTTCTTT,CASSQRTDRVREAFF
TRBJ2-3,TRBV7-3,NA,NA,TGTGCCAGCAGCCCCGGGGGTACTAGCACAGATACGCAGTATTTT,CASSPGGTSTDTQYF
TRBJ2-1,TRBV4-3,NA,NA,TGCGCCAGCAGCCAAGATCGCGGGGATGGAGGGTCCTACAATGAGCAGTTCTTC,CASSQDRGDGGSYNEQFF
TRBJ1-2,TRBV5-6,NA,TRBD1,TGTGCCAGCAGCCCTGACAGGGTTCGAGGCTACACCTTC,CASSPDRVRGYTF
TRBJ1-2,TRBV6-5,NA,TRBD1,TGTGCCAGCAGTCCCGTCGACAGGGAAGGCTACACCTTC,CASSPVDREGYTF
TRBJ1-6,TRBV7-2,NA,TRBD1,TGTGCCAGCAGCCCCCACCAGGGGGATTCACCCCTCCACTTT,CASSPHQGDSPLHF
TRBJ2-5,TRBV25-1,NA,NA,TGTGCCAGCAGAGGAGGGGGGGTACAAGAGACCCAGTACTTC,CASRGGGVQETQYF
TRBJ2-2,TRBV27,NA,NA,TGTGCCACCCTTGGGAGGAGCACCGGGGAGCTGTTTTTT,CATLGRSTGELFF
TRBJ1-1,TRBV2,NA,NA,TGTGCCAGCAGTGAAAGGAACCCGACACCTCCTTTCTTT,CASSERNPTPPFF
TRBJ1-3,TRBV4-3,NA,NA,TGCGCCAGCAGCCAAGATTCCAGGAGGAACTCTGGAAACACCATATATTTT,CASSQDSRRNSGNTIYF
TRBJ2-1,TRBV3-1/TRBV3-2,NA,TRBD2,TGTGCCAGCAGCCAGGGTAGCGGGAGTATTCGTCTGTTCTTC,CASSQGSGSIRLFF
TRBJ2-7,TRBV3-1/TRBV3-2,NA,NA,TGTGCCAGCAGCCAAGACGTGACACGGTGGTACTTC,CASSQDVTRWYF
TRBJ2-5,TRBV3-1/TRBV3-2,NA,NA,TGTGCCAGCAGCCAAGACGGGCGGAGGGAGACCCAGTACTTC,CASSQDGRRETQYF
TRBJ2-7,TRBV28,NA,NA,TGTGCCAGCAGTGGAGGGACTTACGAGCAGTACTTC,CASSGGTYEQYF
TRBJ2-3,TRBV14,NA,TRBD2,TGTGCCAGCGGCCAACTAGCGGGAGGGCCGGATACGCAGTATTTT,CASGQLAGGPDTQYF
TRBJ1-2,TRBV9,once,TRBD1,TGTGCCAGCAGCCCCGGAGGACAGGCGCAATATGGCTACACCTTC,CASSPGGQAQYGYTF
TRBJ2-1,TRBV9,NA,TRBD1,TGTGCCAGCAGCGGACCTCAGGGGGTTCGCGACAATGAGCAGTTCTTC,CASSGPQGVRDNEQFF
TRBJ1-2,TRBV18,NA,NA,TGTGCCAGCTCACCACCTGGACAGCCTAACTATGGCTACACCTTC,CASSPPGQPNYGYTF
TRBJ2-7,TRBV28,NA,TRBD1,TGTGCCAGCCTCCCCATCAGGCGACAGGGGGCAGCCGAGCAGTACTTC,CASLPIRRQGAAEQYF
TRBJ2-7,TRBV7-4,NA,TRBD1,TGTGCCAGCACCCTTCCCCGGGACAGGGGGTACGAGCAGTACTTC,CASTLPRDRGYEQYF